The 6 T cell receptor beta chains in this list originate from one sample, sequenced in a study of CD8 T cells in ankylosing spondylitis. In TCRdb, the 5' RACE reads were re-called with MiXCR into one record per CDR3 protein. The sample consists of fewer than 400,000 distinct CDR3 sequences, roughly 14% of them appearing once. Specimen: blood, either unsorted or a sorted T cell fraction (not recorded which). The receptors shown here come from a male donor with ankylosing spondylitis or in good health (not recorded which).

The rearrangement joins TRBV25-1 to TRBJ2-1; TRBD2 aligns across 9 bases. Germline values: CDR1 MGHDK, CDR2 SYGVNS. CDR3 length: 18 residues. Germline trimming cut 3 bases from V and 3 bases from J; bases unmatched to any gene: 12. CDR3 sequence (DNA): TGTGCCAGCAGTGATTCAGGTGGGGGCGGGAGGGTCTACAATGAGCAGTTCTTC. It codes for CASSDSGGGGRVYNEQFF.

This sequence joins TRBV7-6 and TRBJ2-1; D possibly corresponds to TRBD2 (5 bases). CDR3 length equals 16 residues. CDR1 is SGHVS and CDR2 is FNYEAQ in the germline V gene. Trimming took 5 bases from V and 6 from J, leaving 20 bases between them. CDR3: CASSPLSHRGGNEQFF. CDR3 nucleotide sequence: TGTGCCAGCAGCCCCTTGTCTCACCGGGGTGGCAATGAGCAGTTCTTC.

The chain uses TRBV20-1 and TRBJ2-7; D is unresolved. This CDR3 contains 12 residues. CDR1 and CDR2 from the germline V gene are DFQATT and SNEGSKA (reference sequence). With 3 bases removed from V and 5 bases from J, the gap between germline ends came to 11 bases. This CDR3 is CSASRPLDEQYF. CDR3 bases: TGCAGTGCTAGCAGGCCGTTGGACGAGCAGTACTTC.

This clonotype was seen more than once but under ten times. This chain joins TRBV12-3 or TRBV12-4 and TRBJ1-1; no definite D call. This CDR3 contains 11 residues. V lost 6 bases, J lost 5 bases, and 7 bases lay in between. CDR3: CASSHLTEAFF. DNA for the CDR3: TGTGCCAGCAGCCACTTAACTGAAGCTTTCTTT.

This clonotype was recorded a few times. This rearrangement joins TRBV3-1 to TRBJ2-2; 8 nucleotides align to TRBD2. V shed 4 bases and J 7 bases; nucleotides not matched to a gene: 5. CDR3 length equals 14 residues. Germline V gene lookup returns CDR1 LGHDT and CDR2 YNNKEL (reference sequence). In DNA form, the CDR3 reads TGTGCCAGCAGCCTTAGCGGGACCCACGGGGAGCTGTTTTTT. This gives the protein CASSLSGTHGELFF.

The V gene is TRBV3-1, the J gene TRBJ2-7; D is ambiguous. The CDR3 extends over 13 amino acids. Germline loops: CDR1 LGHDT, CDR2 YNNKEL (reference sequence). Between the trimmed V and J ends, which lost 4 bases and 6 bases, there was a span of 13 bases. Here the CDR3 reads CASSRETSTEQYF. The DNA of the CDR3 is TGTGCCAGCAGCCGCGAAACGAGTACCGAGCAGTACTTC.